The clone carrying this TCR beta chain appeared many times. Its antigen is not identified. The CDR3 is made up of 15 amino acids. J lost 5 bases, V lost 1 base, and 7 bases had no gene match. Researchers made TCR cDNA using 5'RACE template switching, and this step added a universal primer site and UMIs. One entry per CDR3 protein results from TCRdb running MiXCR on the 5' RACE reads. The sample records over 200,000 distinct CDR3 sequences, roughly 6.2% being singletons. The data belong to a study of T cells after yellow fever vaccination. As for the study in general: Preparation of the low-cell-number fractions used SMART-Seq v4 Ultra Low Input. Study results and limitations: The booster response re-showed most primary clones: around 95% CD4, around 90% CD8. On re-exposure, the response was weaker but peaked faster, at day 5 versus 15.

This TCR was recovered from a man aged 25-40 years who received the YFV17D yellow fever vaccine. The J gene is TRBJ2-5, the V gene TRBV12-3 or TRBV12-4, with TRBD2 matching over 7 bases. The source material was CD4+ T cells sorted from PBMCs, sampled on the day of the yellow fever booster vaccination. Here the CDR3 DNA reads TGTGCCAGCAGTTTAGGGCTAGCGGTAATGGAGACCCAGTACTTC. The encoded protein is CASSLGLAVMETQYF.